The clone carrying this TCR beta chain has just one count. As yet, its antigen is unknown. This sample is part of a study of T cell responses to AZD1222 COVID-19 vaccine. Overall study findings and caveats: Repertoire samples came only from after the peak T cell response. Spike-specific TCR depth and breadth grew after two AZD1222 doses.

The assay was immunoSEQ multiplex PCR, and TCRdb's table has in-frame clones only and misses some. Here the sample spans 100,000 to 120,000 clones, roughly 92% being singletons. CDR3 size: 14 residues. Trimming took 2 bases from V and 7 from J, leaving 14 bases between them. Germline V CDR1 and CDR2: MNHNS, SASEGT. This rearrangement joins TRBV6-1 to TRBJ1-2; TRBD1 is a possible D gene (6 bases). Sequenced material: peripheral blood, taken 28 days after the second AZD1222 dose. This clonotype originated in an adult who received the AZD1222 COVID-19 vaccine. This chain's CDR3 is CASSETWGRGGYTF. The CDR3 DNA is TGTGCCAGCAGTGAAACCTGGGGGCGCGGTGGCTACACCTTC.